The sequence of this T cell receptor beta chain was determined in a study of CD8 T cells in ankylosing spondylitis. The CDR3 totals 14 residues. V dropped 6 bases and J dropped 2 bases, with 11 bases sitting between them. Per germline, CDR1 MNHEY and CDR2 SMNVEV (reference sequence). Whole-study results and caveats: Both synovial fluid and blood in reactive arthritis had previously been reported to carry some motif variants. In ankylosing spondylitis patients, matched synovial fluid reportedly showed significant enrichment of disease-linked clones. Disease-linked clones proved CD8+ and comparatively uncommon in peripheral blood. A TCR beta motif made of fewer than 10 highly homologous variants seemed typical of ankylosing spondylitis blood.

The TCR beta libraries were generated through quantitative 5'-RACE incorporating molecular barcodes. TCRdb re-derived calls from the 5' RACE reads in MiXCR, one entry per CDR3 protein. The data hold around 450,000 distinct CDR3 sequences, with 25% to 30% observed a single time. There are a few counts of this clonotype. The antigen is unknown. Sequencing input: blood, either unsorted or a sorted T cell fraction (not recorded which). This TCR came from a male donor with ankylosing spondylitis. The chain joins TRBV27 to TRBJ1-3; D is ambiguous. The CDR3 DNA reads as TGTGCCAGCAGGGCATCTGGCGCTGGAAACACCATATATTTT. Translating it yields CASRASGAGNTIYF.